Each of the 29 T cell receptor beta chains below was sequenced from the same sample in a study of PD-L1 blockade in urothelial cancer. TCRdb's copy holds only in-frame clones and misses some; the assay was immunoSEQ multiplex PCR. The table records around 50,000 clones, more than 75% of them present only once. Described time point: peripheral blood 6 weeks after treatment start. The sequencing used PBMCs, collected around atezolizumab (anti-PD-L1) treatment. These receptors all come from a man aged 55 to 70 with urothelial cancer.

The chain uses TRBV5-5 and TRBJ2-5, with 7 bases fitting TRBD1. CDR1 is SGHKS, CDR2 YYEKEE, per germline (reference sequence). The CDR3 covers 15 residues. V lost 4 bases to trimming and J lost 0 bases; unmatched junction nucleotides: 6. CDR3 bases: TGTGCCAGCAGCACATCTACAGGGGACCAAGAGACCCAGTACTTC. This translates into CASSTSTGDQETQYF.

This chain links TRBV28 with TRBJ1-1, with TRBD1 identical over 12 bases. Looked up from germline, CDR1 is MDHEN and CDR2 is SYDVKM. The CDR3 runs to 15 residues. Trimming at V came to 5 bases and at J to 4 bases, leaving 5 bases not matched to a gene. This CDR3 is CASSAPGQGATEAFF. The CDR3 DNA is TGTGCCAGCAGTGCACCGGGACAGGGGGCCACTGAAGCTTTCTTT. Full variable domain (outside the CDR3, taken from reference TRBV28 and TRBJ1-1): DVKVTQSSRYLVKRTGEKVFLECVQDMDHENMFWYRQDPGLGLRLIYFSYDVKMKEKGDIPEGYSVSREKKERFSLILESASTNQTSMYLCASSAPGQGATEAFFGQGTRLTVV.

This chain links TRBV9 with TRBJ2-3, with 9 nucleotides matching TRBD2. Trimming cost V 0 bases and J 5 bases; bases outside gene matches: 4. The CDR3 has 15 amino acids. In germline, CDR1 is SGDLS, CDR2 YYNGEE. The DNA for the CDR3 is TGTGCCAGCAGCGTAGCTAGCGGGGAGCTAGATACGCAGTATTTT. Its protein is CASSVASGELDTQYF.

CDR3 amino acids: CASSDSLAGGPDTQYF. CDR3 coding DNA: TGTGCCAGCAGTGACTCCCTAGCGGGAGGCCCAGATACGCAGTATTTT. The chain carries TRBV2 and TRBJ2-3; the match to TRBD2 covers 11 bases. The CDR3 covers 16 residues. From germline, CDR1 is SNHLY and CDR2 FYNNEI. The V and J ends lost 3 bases and 4 bases, in that order; junction bases with no gene match: 6.

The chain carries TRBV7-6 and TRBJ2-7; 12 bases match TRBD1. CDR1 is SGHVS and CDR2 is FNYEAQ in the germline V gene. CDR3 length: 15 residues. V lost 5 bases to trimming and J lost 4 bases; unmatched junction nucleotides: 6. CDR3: CASSGGDRGPYEQYF. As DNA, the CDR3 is TGTGCCAGCAGCGGAGGGGACAGGGGGCCGTACGAGCAGTACTTC.

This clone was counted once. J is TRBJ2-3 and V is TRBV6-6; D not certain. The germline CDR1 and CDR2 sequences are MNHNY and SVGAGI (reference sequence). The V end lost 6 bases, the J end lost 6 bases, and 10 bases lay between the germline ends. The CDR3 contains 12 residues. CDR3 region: CASSPASDTQYF. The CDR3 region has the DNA TGTGCCAGCAGCCCAGCGTCGGATACGCAGTATTTT.

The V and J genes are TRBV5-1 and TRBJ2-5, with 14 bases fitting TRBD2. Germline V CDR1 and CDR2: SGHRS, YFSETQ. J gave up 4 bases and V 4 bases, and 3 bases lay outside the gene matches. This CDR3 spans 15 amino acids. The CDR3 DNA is TGCGCCAGCAGCGCGACTAGCGGGGGGGCAGAGACCCAGTACTTC. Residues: CASSATSGGAETQYF. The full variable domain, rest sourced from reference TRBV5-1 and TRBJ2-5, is KAGVTQTPRYLIKTRGQQVTLSCSPISGHRSVSWYQQTPGQGLQFLFEYFSETQRNKGNFPGRFSGRQFSNSRSEMNVSTLELGDSALYLCASSATSGGAETQYFGPGTRLLVL.

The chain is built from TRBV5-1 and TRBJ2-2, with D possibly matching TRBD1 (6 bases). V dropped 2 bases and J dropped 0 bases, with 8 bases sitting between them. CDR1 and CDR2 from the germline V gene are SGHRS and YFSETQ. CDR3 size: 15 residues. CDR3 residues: CASSLQGPNTGELFF. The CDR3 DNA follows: TGCGCCAGCAGCTTACAGGGCCCGAACACCGGGGAGCTGTTTTTT.

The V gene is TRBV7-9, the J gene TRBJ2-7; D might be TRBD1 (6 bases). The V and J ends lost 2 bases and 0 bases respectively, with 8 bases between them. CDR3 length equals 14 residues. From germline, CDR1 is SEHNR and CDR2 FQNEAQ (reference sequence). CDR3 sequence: CASSLMDSSYEQYF. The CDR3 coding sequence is TGTGCCAGCAGCTTAATGGACAGCTCCTACGAGCAGTACTTC.

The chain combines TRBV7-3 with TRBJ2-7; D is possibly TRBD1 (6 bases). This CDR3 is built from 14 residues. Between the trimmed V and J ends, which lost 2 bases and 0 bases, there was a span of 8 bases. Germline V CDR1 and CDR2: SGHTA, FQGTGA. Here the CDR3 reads CASSLQGSSYEQYF. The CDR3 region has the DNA TGTGCCAGCAGCTTACAGGGGAGCTCCTACGAGCAGTACTTC.

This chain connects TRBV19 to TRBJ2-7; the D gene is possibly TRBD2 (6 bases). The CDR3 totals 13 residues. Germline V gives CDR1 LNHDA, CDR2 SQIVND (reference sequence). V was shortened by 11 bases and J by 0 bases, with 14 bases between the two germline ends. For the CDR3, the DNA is TGTGCCTCCCAGGGCGGGAACTCCTACGAGCAGTACTTC. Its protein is CASQGGNSYEQYF. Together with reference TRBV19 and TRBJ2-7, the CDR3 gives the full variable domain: DGGITQSPKYLFRKEGQNVTLSCEQNLNHDAMYWYRQDPGQGLRLIYYSQIVNDFQKGDIAEGYSVSREKKESFPLTVTSAQKNPTAFYLCASQGGNSYEQYFGPGTRLTVT.

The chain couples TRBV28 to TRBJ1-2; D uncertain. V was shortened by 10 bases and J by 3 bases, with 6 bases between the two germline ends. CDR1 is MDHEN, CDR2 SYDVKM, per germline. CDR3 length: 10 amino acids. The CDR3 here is CATSDYGYTF. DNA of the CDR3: TGTGCCACTTCGGACTATGGCTACACCTTC.

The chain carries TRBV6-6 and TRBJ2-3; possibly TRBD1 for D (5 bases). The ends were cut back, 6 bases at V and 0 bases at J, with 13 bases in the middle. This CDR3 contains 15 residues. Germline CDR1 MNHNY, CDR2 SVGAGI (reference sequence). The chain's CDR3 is CASSRTDTSTDTQYF. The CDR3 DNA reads TGTGCCAGCAGCCGGACGGACACTAGCACAGATACGCAGTATTTT.

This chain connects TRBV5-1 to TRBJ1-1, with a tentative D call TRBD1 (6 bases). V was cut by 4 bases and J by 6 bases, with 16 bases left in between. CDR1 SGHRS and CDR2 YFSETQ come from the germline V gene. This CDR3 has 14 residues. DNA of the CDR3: TGCGCCAGCAGCGGAACCACAGGGAGCCCTGAAGCTTTCTTT. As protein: CASSGTTGSPEAFF.

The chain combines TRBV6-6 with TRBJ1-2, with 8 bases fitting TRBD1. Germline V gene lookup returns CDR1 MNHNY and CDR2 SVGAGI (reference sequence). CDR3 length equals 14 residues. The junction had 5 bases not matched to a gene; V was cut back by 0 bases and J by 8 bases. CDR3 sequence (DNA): TGTGCCAGCAGTTACTCGGGACAGGATTACGGCTACACCTTC. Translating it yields CASSYSGQDYGYTF.

Written as DNA, the CDR3 is TGCGCCAGCAGCTTTCCGGTTAGCGGGGATTACACCGGGGAGCTGTTTTTT. As protein: CASSFPVSGDYTGELFF. V usage is TRBV4-1 and J usage is TRBJ2-2, with 8 bases lining up with TRBD2. CDR3 size: 17 residues. Germline CDR1 is MGHRA and CDR2 is YSYEKL. Trimming cost V 5 bases and J 3 bases; bases outside gene matches: 11.

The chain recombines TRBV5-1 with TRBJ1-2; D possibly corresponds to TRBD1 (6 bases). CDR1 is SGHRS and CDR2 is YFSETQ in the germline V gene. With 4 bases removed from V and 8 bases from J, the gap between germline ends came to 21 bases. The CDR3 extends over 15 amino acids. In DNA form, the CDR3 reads TGCGCCAGCAGCCCAGGGGACCGGCGGTCGAACGGCTACACCTTC. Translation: CASSPGDRRSNGYTF.

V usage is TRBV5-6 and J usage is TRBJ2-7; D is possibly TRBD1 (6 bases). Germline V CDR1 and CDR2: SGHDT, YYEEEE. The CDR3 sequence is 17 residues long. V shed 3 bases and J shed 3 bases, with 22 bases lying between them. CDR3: CASSSASGQSLLYEQYF. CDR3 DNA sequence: TGTGCCAGCAGCTCAGCCTCAGGACAGTCTCTACTCTACGAGCAGTACTTC.

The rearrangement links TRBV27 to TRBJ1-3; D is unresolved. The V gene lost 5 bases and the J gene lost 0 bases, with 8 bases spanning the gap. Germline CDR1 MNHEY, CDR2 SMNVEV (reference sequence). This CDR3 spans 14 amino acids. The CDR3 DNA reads TGTGCCAGCAGTCCCCTCGGCTCTGGAAACACCATATATTTT. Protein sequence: CASSPLGSGNTIYF.

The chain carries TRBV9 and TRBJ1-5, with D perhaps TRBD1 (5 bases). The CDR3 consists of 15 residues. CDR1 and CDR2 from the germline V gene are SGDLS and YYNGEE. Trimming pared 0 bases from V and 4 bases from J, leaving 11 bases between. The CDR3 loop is CASSVDTGDNQPQHF. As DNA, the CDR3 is TGTGCCAGCAGCGTAGACACAGGTGATAATCAGCCCCAGCATTTT.

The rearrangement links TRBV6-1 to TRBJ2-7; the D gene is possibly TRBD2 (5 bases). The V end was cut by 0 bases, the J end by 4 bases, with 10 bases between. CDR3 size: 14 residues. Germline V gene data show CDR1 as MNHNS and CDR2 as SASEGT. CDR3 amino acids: CASSEAMRGYEQYF. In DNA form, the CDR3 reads TGTGCCAGCAGTGAAGCTATGAGAGGGTACGAGCAGTACTTC.

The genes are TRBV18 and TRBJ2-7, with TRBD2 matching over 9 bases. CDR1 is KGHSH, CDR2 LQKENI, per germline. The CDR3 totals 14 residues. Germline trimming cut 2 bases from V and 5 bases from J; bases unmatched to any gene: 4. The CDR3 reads CASSPWGLAHEQYF. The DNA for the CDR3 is TGTGCCAGCTCACCATGGGGACTAGCCCACGAGCAGTACTTC.

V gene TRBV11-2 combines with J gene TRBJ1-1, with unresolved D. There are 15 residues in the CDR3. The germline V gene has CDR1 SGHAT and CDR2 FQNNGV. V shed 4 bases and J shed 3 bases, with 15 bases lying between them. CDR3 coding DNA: TGTGCCAGCAGCTCGGGGTTATTAGACTACACTGAAGCTTTCTTT. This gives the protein CASSSGLLDYTEAFF.

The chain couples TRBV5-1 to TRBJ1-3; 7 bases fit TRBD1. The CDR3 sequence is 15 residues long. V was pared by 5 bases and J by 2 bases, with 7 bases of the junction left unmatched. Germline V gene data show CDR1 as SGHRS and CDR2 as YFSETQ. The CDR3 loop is CASRRTTGPGNTIYF. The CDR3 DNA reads TGCGCCAGCAGACGGACGACAGGGCCTGGAAACACCATATATTTT. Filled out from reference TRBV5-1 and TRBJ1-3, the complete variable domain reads KAGVTQTPRYLIKTRGQQVTLSCSPISGHRSVSWYQQTPGQGLQFLFEYFSETQRNKGNFPGRFSGRQFSNSRSEMNVSTLELGDSALYLCASRRTTGPGNTIYFGEGSWLTVV.

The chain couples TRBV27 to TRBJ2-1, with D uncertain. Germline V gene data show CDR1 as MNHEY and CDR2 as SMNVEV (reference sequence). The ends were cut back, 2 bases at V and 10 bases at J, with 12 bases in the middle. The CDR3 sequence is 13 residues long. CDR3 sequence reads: CASSLRHQSEQFF. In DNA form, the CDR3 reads TGTGCCAGCAGTTTACGACACCAGAGCGAGCAGTTCTTC.

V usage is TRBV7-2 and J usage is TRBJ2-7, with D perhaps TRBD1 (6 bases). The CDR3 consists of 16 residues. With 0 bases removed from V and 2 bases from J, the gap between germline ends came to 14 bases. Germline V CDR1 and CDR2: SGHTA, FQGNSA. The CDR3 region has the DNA TGTGCCAGCAGCTTAGCGACGACAGGATATACCTACGAGCAGTACTTC. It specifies CASSLATTGYTYEQYF.

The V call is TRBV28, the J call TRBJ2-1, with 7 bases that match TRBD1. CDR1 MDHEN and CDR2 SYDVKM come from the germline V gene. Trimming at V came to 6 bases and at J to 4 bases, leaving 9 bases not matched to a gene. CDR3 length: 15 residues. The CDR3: CASRGTGDTYNEQFF. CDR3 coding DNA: TGTGCCAGCAGGGGAACAGGGGATACTTACAATGAGCAGTTCTTC.

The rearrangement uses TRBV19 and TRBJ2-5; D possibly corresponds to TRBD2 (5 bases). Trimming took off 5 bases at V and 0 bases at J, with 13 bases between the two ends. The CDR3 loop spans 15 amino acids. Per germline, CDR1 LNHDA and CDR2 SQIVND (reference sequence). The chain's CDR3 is CASSSSPGNQETQYF. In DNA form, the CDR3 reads TGTGCCAGTAGTTCAAGTCCGGGGAACCAAGAGACCCAGTACTTC.

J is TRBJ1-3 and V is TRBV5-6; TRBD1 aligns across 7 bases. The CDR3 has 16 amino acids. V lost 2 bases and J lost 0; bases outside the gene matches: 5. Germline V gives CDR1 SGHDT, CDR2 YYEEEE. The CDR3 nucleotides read TGTGCCAGCAGCTTTGGACAGGCGACCTCTGGAAACACCATATATTTT. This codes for CASSFGQATSGNTIYF.